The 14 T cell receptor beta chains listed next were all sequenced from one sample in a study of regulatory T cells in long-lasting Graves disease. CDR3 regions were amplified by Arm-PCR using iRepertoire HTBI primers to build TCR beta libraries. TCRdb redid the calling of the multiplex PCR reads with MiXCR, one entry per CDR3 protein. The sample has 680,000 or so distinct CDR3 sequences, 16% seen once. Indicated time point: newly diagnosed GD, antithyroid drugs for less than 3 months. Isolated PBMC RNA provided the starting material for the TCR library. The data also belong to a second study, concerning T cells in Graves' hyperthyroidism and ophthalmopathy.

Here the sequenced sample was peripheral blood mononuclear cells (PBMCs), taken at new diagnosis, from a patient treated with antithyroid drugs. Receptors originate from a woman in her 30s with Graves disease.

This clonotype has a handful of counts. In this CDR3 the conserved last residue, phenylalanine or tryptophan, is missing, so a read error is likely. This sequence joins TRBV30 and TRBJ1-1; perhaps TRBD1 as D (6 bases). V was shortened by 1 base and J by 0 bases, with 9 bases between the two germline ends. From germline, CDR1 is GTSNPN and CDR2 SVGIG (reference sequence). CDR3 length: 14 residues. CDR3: CAWSDDRLNTEAFL. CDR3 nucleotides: TGTGCCTGGAGTGACGACAGGCTGAACACTGAAGCTTTCCTT.

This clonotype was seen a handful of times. CDR3 loop: CASSRPSKDGYTF. Here the CDR3 DNA reads TGTGCCAGCAGCCGCCCCTCGAAGGATGGCTACACCTTC. The chain has TRBV7-2 and TRBJ1-2; D is unresolved. Germline CDR1 reads SGHTA; CDR2 reads FQGNSA. This CDR3 contains 13 residues. Trimming pared 5 bases from V and 6 bases from J, leaving 13 bases between.

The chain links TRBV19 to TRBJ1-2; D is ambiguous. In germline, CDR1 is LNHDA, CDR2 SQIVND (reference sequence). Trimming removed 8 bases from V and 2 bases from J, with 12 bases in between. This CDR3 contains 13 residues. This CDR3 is CASREGRNYGYTF. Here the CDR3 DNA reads TGTGCCAGTCGAGAAGGGAGAAACTATGGCTACACCTTC.

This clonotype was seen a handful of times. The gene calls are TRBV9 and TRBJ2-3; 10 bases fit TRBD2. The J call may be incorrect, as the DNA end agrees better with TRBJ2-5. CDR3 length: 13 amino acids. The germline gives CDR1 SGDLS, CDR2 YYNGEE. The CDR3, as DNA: TGTGCTAGTCAACCTAGCGGGAGTGAGACCCAGTACTTC. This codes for CASQPSGSETQYF.

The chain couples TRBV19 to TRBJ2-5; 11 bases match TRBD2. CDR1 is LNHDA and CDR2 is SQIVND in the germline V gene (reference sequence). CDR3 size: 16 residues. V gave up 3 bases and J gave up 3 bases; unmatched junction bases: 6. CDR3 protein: CASSMPSGGSKETQYF. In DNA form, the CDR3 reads TGTGCCAGTAGTATGCCTAGCGGGGGGTCCAAAGAGACCCAGTACTTC.

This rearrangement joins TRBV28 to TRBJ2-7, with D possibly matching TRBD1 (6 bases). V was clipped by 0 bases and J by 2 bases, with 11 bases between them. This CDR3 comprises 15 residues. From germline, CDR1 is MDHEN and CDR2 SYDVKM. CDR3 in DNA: TGTGCCAGCAGTTTATGGCAGGGGAGTACCTACGAGCAGTACTTC. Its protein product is CASSLWQGSTYEQYF.

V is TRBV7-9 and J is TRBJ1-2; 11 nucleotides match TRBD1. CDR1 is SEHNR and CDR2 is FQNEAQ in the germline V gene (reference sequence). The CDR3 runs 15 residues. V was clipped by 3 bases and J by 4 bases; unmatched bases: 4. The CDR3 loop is CASSFGTGGLYGYTF. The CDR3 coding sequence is TGTGCCAGCAGCTTCGGGACAGGGGGTCTCTATGGCTACACCTTC.

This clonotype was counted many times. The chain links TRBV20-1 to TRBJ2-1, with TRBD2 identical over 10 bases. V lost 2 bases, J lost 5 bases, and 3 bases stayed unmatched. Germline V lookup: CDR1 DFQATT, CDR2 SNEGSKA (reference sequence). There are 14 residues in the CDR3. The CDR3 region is CSARLAGADNEQFF. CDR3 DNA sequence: TGCAGTGCTAGACTAGCGGGAGCGGACAATGAGCAGTTCTTC.

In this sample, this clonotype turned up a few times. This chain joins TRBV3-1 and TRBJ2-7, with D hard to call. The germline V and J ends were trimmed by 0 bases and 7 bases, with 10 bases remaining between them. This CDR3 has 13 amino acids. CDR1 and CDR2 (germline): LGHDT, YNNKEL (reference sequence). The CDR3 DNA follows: TGTGCCAGCAGCCAAGAGCCCCGAGTTGAGCAGTACTTC. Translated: CASSQEPRVEQYF.

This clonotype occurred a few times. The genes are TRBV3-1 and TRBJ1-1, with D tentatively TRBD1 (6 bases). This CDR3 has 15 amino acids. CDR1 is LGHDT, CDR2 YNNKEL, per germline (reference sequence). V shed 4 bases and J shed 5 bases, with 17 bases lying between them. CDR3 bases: TGTGCCAGCAGCCCCATTATAACAGGGCGGACTGAAGCTTTCTTT. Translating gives CASSPIITGRTEAFF.

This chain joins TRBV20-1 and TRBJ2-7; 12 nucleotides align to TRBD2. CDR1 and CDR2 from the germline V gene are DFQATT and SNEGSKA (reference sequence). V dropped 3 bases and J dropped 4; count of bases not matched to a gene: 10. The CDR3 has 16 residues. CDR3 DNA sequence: TGCAGTGCTAGTAAGGCTAGCGGGAGGGCCGAATACGAGCAGTACTTC. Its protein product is CSASKASGRAEYEQYF.

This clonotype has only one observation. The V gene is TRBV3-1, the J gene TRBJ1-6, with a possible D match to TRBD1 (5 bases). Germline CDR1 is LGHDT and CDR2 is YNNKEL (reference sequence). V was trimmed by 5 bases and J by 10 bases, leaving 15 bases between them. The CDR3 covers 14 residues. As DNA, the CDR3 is TGTGCCAGCAGCGGGACCTGGGGGAGGTCACCCCTCCACTTT. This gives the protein CASSGTWGRSPLHF.

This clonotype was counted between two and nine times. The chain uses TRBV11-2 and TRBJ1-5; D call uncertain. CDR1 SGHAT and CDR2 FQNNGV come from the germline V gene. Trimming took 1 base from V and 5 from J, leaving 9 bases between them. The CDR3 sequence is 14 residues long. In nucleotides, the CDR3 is TGTGCCAGCAGCTTAGGGGCCGCTTATCAGCCCCAGCATTTT. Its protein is CASSLGAAYQPQHF.

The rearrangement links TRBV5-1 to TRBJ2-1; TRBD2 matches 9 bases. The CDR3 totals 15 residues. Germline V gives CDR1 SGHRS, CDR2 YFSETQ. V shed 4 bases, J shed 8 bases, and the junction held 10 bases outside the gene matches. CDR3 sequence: CASSPGTSRWDEQFF. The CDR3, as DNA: TGCGCCAGCAGCCCCGGGACTAGCCGGTGGGATGAGCAGTTCTTC.